Following are 30 T cell receptor beta chains from one sample sequenced in a study of T cells after yellow fever vaccination. TCRdb used MiXCR to reprocess the 5' RACE reads, holding one entry per CDR3 protein. Of more than 95,000 distinct CDR3 sequences listed, roughly 15% are singletons. This specimen consisted of CD8+ T cells sorted from PBMCs, obtained 5 days after the yellow fever booster vaccination. Receptors originate from a man aged 18 to 30 who received the YFV17D yellow fever vaccine.

This chain joins TRBV12-3 or TRBV12-4 and TRBJ1-1, with D maybe TRBD1 (6 bases). The CDR3 consists of 14 residues. V lost 3 bases, J lost 5 bases, and 13 bases lay in between. The CDR3 DNA reads TGTGCCAGCAGTTTTCAGGGGCGCTGGACTGAAGCTTTCTTT. Encoded protein: CASSFQGRWTEAFF.

The chain uses TRBV7-6 and TRBJ2-7, with 8 bases fitting TRBD1. Germline lookup yields CDR1 SGHVS and CDR2 FNYEAQ. After removal of 5 bases from V and 1 base from J, the junction contained 4 bases not matched to a gene. This CDR3 is 14 amino acids long. The DNA of the CDR3 is TGTGCCAGCAGCCCGAGGACAGGGTCCTACGAGCAGTACTTC. Translation: CASSPRTGSYEQYF.

A few counts support this clonotype. The chain is built from TRBV4-1 and TRBJ1-5; D gene unclear. The CDR3 loop spans 15 amino acids. Germline CDR1 MGHRA, CDR2 YSYEKL. Deletions cut 4 bases from V and 4 bases from J, with 14 bases between. The CDR3 region has the DNA TGCGCCAGCAGCCCCACTGGGAGGACTAATCAGCCCCAGCATTTT. Amino acids: CASSPTGRTNQPQHF.

This clonotype was seen a few times. The chain has TRBV28 and TRBJ2-2; possibly TRBD1 or TRBD2 for D (6 bases each). The germline V and J ends were trimmed by 3 bases and 7 bases, with 15 bases remaining between them. CDR1 is MDHEN and CDR2 is SYDVKM in the germline V gene. The CDR3 contains 15 residues. CDR3 in DNA: TGTGCCAGCAGTTTGACTGACCGGGGGCTCGGGGAGCTGTTTTTT. Translating it yields CASSLTDRGLGELFF.

This clonotype was detected a few times. The chain uses TRBV6-5 and TRBJ2-3; weak D call: TRBD2 (5 bases). The germline V and J ends were trimmed by 10 bases and 0 bases, with 14 bases remaining between them. Germline CDR1 is MNHEY and CDR2 is SVGAGI. The CDR3 contains 14 residues. In nucleotides, the CDR3 is TGTGCCACCTCCTCGGGAACTAGCACAGATACGCAGTATTTT. Amino acid sequence: CATSSGTSTDTQYF.

The chain is built from TRBV7-9 and TRBJ2-6; 9 nucleotides agree with TRBD1. J lost 0 bases, V lost 6 bases, and 3 bases had no gene match. The CDR3 extends over 16 amino acids. Per the germline V gene, CDR1 is SEHNR and CDR2 is FQNEAQ (reference sequence). The CDR3 DNA is TGTGCCAGCAGGAGGACAGGGGACTCTGGGGCCAACGTCCTGACTTTC. Translation gives CASRRTGDSGANVLTF. The variable domain in full, completed from reference TRBV7-9 and TRBJ2-6, reads DTGVSQNPRHKITKRGQNVTFRCDPISEHNRLYWYRQTLGQGPEFLTYFQNEAQLEKSRLLSDRFSAERPKGSFSTLEIQRTEQGDSAMYLCASRRTGDSGANVLTFGAGSRLTVL.

In its sample, this clonotype was seen a few times. The V gene is TRBV4-3, the J gene TRBJ2-1, with a tentative D call TRBD1 (5 bases). There are 14 residues in the CDR3. CDR1 and CDR2 from the germline V gene are LGHNA and YSLEER. V lost 4 bases and J 7 bases, leaving 14 bases between the germline ends. The DNA for the CDR3 is TGCGCCAGCAGCCCAGGGCTAGGGGTGAATGAGCAGTTCTTC. This translates into CASSPGLGVNEQFF.

The chain combines TRBV7-3 with TRBJ1-5; no definite D call. Germline V lookup: CDR1 SGHTA, CDR2 FQGTGA. Trimming shortened V by 3 bases and J by 6 bases, and 9 bases separated the two germline ends. The CDR3 covers 13 residues. This chain's CDR3 is CASSFYAGQPQHF. The CDR3 coding sequence is TGTGCCAGCAGCTTCTATGCGGGTCAGCCCCAGCATTTT.

This clonotype occurred a few times. The rearrangement joins TRBV29-1 to TRBJ2-1, with 11 positions matching TRBD1. Germline CDR1 and CDR2: SQVTM and ANQGSEA. Unmatched junction bases numbered 12, after V lost 4 bases and J lost 7 bases. The CDR3 consists of 16 residues. Written as DNA, the CDR3 is TGCAGCGTTGGCGCCCCGCTGGACAGGGGGCCAAATGAGCAGTTCTTC. It yields the protein CSVGAPLDRGPNEQFF.

This clonotype was recorded a few times. The rearrangement links TRBV27 to TRBJ1-2, with a tentative D call TRBD1 (5 bases). This CDR3 is 15 amino acids long. V was trimmed by 10 bases and J by 8 bases, leaving 26 bases between them. CDR1 and CDR2 from the germline V gene are MNHEY and SMNVEV (reference sequence). The CDR3 region is CATNMGRDGGIGYTF. The CDR3 region has the DNA TGTGCCACCAATATGGGGCGTGACGGGGGGATAGGCTACACCTTC.

This chain joins TRBV5-1 and TRBJ2-1, with 11 nucleotides matching TRBD1. With V trimmed by 3 bases and J by 7 bases, 6 bases remained unmatched. The CDR3 length is 15 residues. Germline V gene lookup returns CDR1 SGHRS and CDR2 YFSETQ. CDR3 DNA sequence: TGCGCCAGCAGCTATCGGGACAGGGGGTCGAATGAGCAGTTCTTC. Its protein product is CASSYRDRGSNEQFF.

This clonotype was counted between two and nine times. The CDR3 spells CASRTTGLGQPQHF. Written as DNA, the CDR3 is TGTGCCAGCAGGACCACAGGGTTGGGACAGCCCCAGCATTTT. The V gene is TRBV28, the J gene TRBJ1-5; D possibly corresponds to TRBD1 (6 bases). The CDR3 covers 14 residues. Germline V gives CDR1 MDHEN, CDR2 SYDVKM. Trimming pared 6 bases from V and 7 bases from J, leaving 16 bases between. The entire variable domain, with the rest obtained from reference TRBV28 and TRBJ1-5, is as follows: DVKVTQSSRYLVKRTGEKVFLECVQDMDHENMFWYRQDPGLGLRLIYFSYDVKMKEKGDIPEGYSVSREKKERFSLILESASTNQTSMYLCASRTTGLGQPQHFGDGTRLSIL.

This clonotype occurred a few times. V usage is TRBV2 and J usage is TRBJ2-7; 8 bases are a match to TRBD1. The CDR3 runs 14 residues. The J segment lost 3 bases and the V segment lost 4 bases, leaving 5 bases of the junction unmatched. CDR1 SNHLY and CDR2 FYNNEI come from the germline V gene. The CDR3 spells CASSGDRIGYEQYF. The CDR3 DNA follows: TGTGCCAGCAGTGGGGACAGGATTGGCTACGAGCAGTACTTC.

The gene calls are TRBV6-2 or TRBV6-3 and TRBJ2-5; a weak D match, TRBD1 (8 bases). V lost 7 bases to trimming and J lost 2 bases, with 20 bases between them. Germline CDR1 is MNHEY and CDR2 is SVGEGT. The CDR3 covers 16 residues. Here the CDR3 reads CASIQSGTGRQETQYF. The CDR3 DNA reads as TGTGCCAGCATTCAAAGCGGGACAGGTAGACAAGAGACCCAGTACTTC.

There are a few counts of this clonotype. The rearrangement joins TRBV10-2 to TRBJ2-7, with 9 bases matching TRBD1. V lost 2 bases and J lost 4; bases outside the gene matches: 3. This CDR3 comprises 14 residues. The germline V gene encodes CDR1 WSHSY and CDR2 SAAADI. The CDR3: CASSEPGQGYEQYV. The CDR3 DNA sequence: TGCGCCAGCAGTGAGCCGGGACAGGGTTACGAGCAGTACGTC.

This clonotype was seen more than once but under ten times. V usage is TRBV6-2 or TRBV6-3 and J usage is TRBJ2-5; no clear D gene. Germline lookup yields CDR1 MNHEY and CDR2 SVGEGT. The CDR3 has 14 amino acids. Trimming stripped 5 bases from V and 1 base from J, with 11 bases between. In nucleotides, the CDR3 is TGTGCCAGCAGTGCAGCCGATCCCCAAGAGACCCAGTACTTC. Translating gives CASSAADPQETQYF.

This clonotype came up a few times. This chain connects TRBV5-6 to TRBJ2-3; D may correspond to TRBD1 or TRBD2 (5 bases each). The V and J ends lost 0 bases and 2 bases respectively, with 13 bases between them. Germline assignment: CDR1 SGHDT and CDR2 YYEEEE. CDR3 length: 16 amino acids. DNA of the CDR3: TGTGCCAGCAGCTTGGGGGGGAGCCCTTTCACAGATACGCAGTATTTT. As protein: CASSLGGSPFTDTQYF.

There are many counts of this clonotype. The genes are TRBV7-9 and TRBJ2-7, with D possibly being TRBD1 (5 bases). CDR1 and CDR2 from the germline V gene are SEHNR and FQNEAQ (reference sequence). Trimming took off 7 bases at V and 2 bases at J, with 9 bases between the two ends. CDR3 size: 12 residues. CDR3 amino acids: CASTAGTYEQYF. DNA for the CDR3: TGTGCCAGCACTGCAGGGACCTACGAGCAGTACTTC.

This chain uses TRBV4-1 with TRBJ1-4; D uncertain. The V and J ends lost 3 bases and 3 bases respectively, with 8 bases between them. The CDR3 covers 14 residues. CDR1 MGHRA and CDR2 YSYEKL come from the germline V gene. The CDR3 region has the DNA TGCGCCAGCAGCCAGTTCAGAGCTAATGAAAAACTGTTTTTT. It is translated as CASSQFRANEKLFF.

This clonotype came up a few times. The chain's CDR3 is CASSHAPGQGMNTEAFF. The DNA of the CDR3 is TGCGCCAGCAGCCATGCCCCGGGACAGGGGATGAACACTGAAGCTTTCTTT. V usage is TRBV4-1 and J usage is TRBJ1-1, with TRBD1 matching over 10 bases. J was trimmed by 0 bases and V by 3 bases; bases with no gene match: 7. Per the germline V gene, CDR1 is MGHRA and CDR2 is YSYEKL. This CDR3 has 17 residues.

This clonotype has just a few counts. The chain is built from TRBV11-2 and TRBJ2-5; 9 bases match TRBD1. Germline values: CDR1 SGHAT, CDR2 FQNNGV. The CDR3 has 16 residues. V shed 4 bases, J shed 1 base, and the junction held 7 bases outside the gene matches. In DNA form, the CDR3 reads TGTGCCAGCAGCTCCGCCGGGACAGGGACCCAAGAGACCCAGTACTTC. Its translation is CASSSAGTGTQETQYF.

The chain's CDR3 is CASSWGVNTEAFF. CDR3 nucleotide sequence: TGTGCCAGCAGTTGGGGGGTGAACACTGAAGCTTTCTTT. This sequence joins TRBV12-3 or TRBV12-4 and TRBJ1-1; perhaps TRBD1 as D (5 bases). V was cut by 4 bases and J by 0 bases, with 6 bases left in between. This CDR3 comprises 13 residues.

The chain couples TRBV19 to TRBJ1-1; D unclear. Trimming cost V 9 bases and J 4 bases, with 33 bases left between them. Germline CDR1 reads LNHDA; CDR2 reads SQIVND (reference sequence). CDR3 size: 19 residues. This CDR3 reads CASHGGSSRFQRKGTEAFF. CDR3 coding DNA: TGTGCCAGCCATGGCGGGAGTAGTCGATTTCAGCGGAAGGGCACTGAAGCTTTCTTT. Looking up the rest from reference TRBV19 and TRBJ1-1 gives the full variable domain: DGGITQSPKYLFRKEGQNVTLSCEQNLNHDAMYWYRQDPGQGLRLIYYSQIVNDFQKGDIAEGYSVSREKKESFPLTVTSAQKNPTAFYLCASHGGSSRFQRKGTEAFFGQGTRLTVV.

The rearrangement joins TRBV12-3 or TRBV12-4 to TRBJ2-1; D perhaps matches TRBD2 (7 bases). V lost 5 bases to trimming and J lost 2 bases, with 13 bases between them. The CDR3 spans 15 residues. The CDR3 is CASSLHGGPYNEQFF. DNA of the CDR3: TGTGCCAGCAGTCTACACGGGGGGCCCTACAATGAGCAGTTCTTC.

A few counts support this clonotype. The rearrangement joins TRBV7-9 to TRBJ1-2, with a possible D match to TRBD1 (5 bases). CDR1 is SEHNR and CDR2 is FQNEAQ in the germline V gene (reference sequence). This CDR3 comprises 14 residues. V lost 2 bases to trimming and J lost 8 bases, with 15 bases between them. DNA of the CDR3: TGTGCCAGCAGCTTACCCGGGACCGAAGGCGGCTACACCTTC. Protein sequence: CASSLPGTEGGYTF.

Written as DNA, the CDR3 is TGTGCCAGCAGCTTAGAAGTCGGGGCTGGAACTGAAGCTTTCTTT. Protein sequence: CASSLEVGAGTEAFF. The gene calls are TRBV7-9 and TRBJ1-1; possibly TRBD1 for D (5 bases). The germline V and J ends were trimmed by 1 base and 5 bases, with 14 bases remaining between them. Germline V gene sequence: CDR1 SEHNR, CDR2 FQNEAQ (reference sequence). The CDR3 sequence is 15 residues long.

The gene calls are TRBV6-2 or TRBV6-3 and TRBJ2-4; D not certain. Germline assignment: CDR1 MNHEY and CDR2 SVGEGT. The CDR3 loop spans 14 amino acids. Trimming took off 6 bases at V and 0 bases at J, with 9 bases between the two ends. The CDR3 protein is CASSGPVAKNIQYF. DNA for the CDR3: TGTGCCAGCAGCGGACCGGTAGCCAAAAACATTCAGTACTTC.

This clonotype was counted a few times. This chain joins TRBV4-1 and TRBJ2-5; perhaps D is TRBD1 or TRBD2 (5 bases each). The CDR3 consists of 15 residues. CDR1 and CDR2 from the germline V gene are MGHRA and YSYEKL. V lost 1 base and J lost 1, with 10 bases in between. Here the CDR3 DNA reads TGCGCCAGCAGCCAAGCGCCGGGGCTCCAAGAGACCCAGTACTTC. Translation: CASSQAPGLQETQYF.

The rearrangement joins TRBV4-1 to TRBJ2-1; a weak D match, TRBD2 (6 bases). In germline, CDR1 is MGHRA, CDR2 YSYEKL. V was shortened by 0 bases and J by 7 bases, with 13 bases between the two germline ends. The CDR3 sequence is 15 residues long. The CDR3: CASSQEGRLVNEQFF. CDR3 coding DNA: TGCGCCAGCAGCCAAGAAGGGAGACTAGTGAATGAGCAGTTCTTC.

Ten or more counts support this clonotype. This sequence joins TRBV15 and TRBJ2-7, with a weak D call TRBD1 (6 bases). CDR3 length: 15 residues. The germline V and J ends were trimmed by 0 bases and 5 bases, with 14 bases remaining between them. Germline CDR1 and CDR2: LNHNV and YYDKDF (reference sequence). CDR3 in amino acids: CATSRDKTGINEQYV. The CDR3 DNA reads TGTGCCACCAGCAGAGATAAAACAGGGATTAACGAGCAGTACGTC.